These 24 T cell receptor beta chains were sequenced from one sample in a study of T cell changes during pregnancy in multiple sclerosis. Repertoires were generated with immunoSEQ multiplex PCR, while TCRdb's copy carries only in-frame clones and drops some. The table lists approximately 130,000 clones, 96% of them singletons. Sequencing was performed on peripheral blood, taken after pregnancy. All receptors derive from a female donor with multiple sclerosis, enrolled in a pregnancy study.

This sequence joins TRBV5-6 and TRBJ1-1, with D tentatively TRBD1 (6 bases). The length of the CDR3 is 15 residues. Germline-derived CDR1 and CDR2 are SGHDT and YYEEEE. V gave up 2 bases and J gave up 0 bases, with 11 bases separating them. CDR3 in DNA: TGTGCCAGCAGCTTCCGGGGGGCCGTGAACACTGAAGCTTTCTTT. Protein: CASSFRGAVNTEAFF. The full variable domain, its missing parts supplied by reference TRBV5-6 and TRBJ1-1, is DAGVTQSPTHLIKTRGQQVTLRCSPKSGHDTVSWYQQALGQGPQFIFQYYEEEERQRGNFPDRFSGHQFPNYSSELNVNALLLGDSALYLCASSFRGAVNTEAFFGQGTRLTVV.

This chain uses TRBV5-1 with TRBJ2-7; 9 bases are shared with TRBD2. J gave up 6 bases and V 4 bases, and 14 bases lay outside the gene matches. The CDR3 is made up of 16 amino acids. Germline V CDR1 and CDR2: SGHRS, YFSETQ. The CDR3 DNA sequence: TGCGCCAGCAGCCCAAACCATGGACTAGCGTTAGGCGAGCAGTACTTC. It translates to CASSPNHGLALGEQYF.

The V call is TRBV19, the J call TRBJ1-5; no clear D. The ends were cut back, 10 bases at V and 4 bases at J, with 14 bases in the middle. The CDR3 is 13 amino acids. CDR1 and CDR2 (germline): LNHDA, SQIVND (reference sequence). This CDR3 is CAISRRGNQPQHF. DNA for the CDR3: TGTGCCATTTCCCGGCGGGGAAATCAGCCCCAGCATTTT.

The chain carries TRBV6-5 and TRBJ1-5; 11 nucleotides line up with TRBD1. Trimming took 8 bases from V and 7 from J; bases not matched to a gene: 4. CDR3 length equals 13 residues. CDR1 is MNHEY and CDR2 is SVGAGI in the germline V gene. CDR3 protein: CASRTGGDQPQHF. The CDR3 nucleotides are TGTGCCAGCCGGACAGGGGGCGACCAGCCCCAGCATTTT.

The chain employs TRBV9 and TRBJ1-1, with 7 bases lining up with TRBD1. The CDR3 has 14 residues. The germline CDR1 and CDR2 sequences are SGDLS and YYNGEE. The V and J ends lost 3 bases and 4 bases, in that order; junction bases with no gene match: 6. CDR3 protein: CASSGTGSGTEAFF. The DNA of the CDR3 is TGTGCCAGCAGCGGGACAGGCTCAGGCACTGAAGCTTTCTTT.

The V and J genes are TRBV19 and TRBJ1-2; TRBD1 matches at 8 bases. This CDR3 region has 13 residues. V trimming: 4 bases; J trimming: 8 bases; junction bases outside the gene matches: 6. Germline CDR1 is LNHDA and CDR2 is SQIVND (reference sequence). The CDR3 here is CASSTLQGDGYTF. The CDR3 DNA reads TGTGCCAGTAGTACCCTACAGGGGGACGGCTACACCTTC.

This clone was detected only a few times. The chain links TRBV28 to TRBJ1-1; D not certain. The CDR3 spans 12 residues. Germline V gene sequence: CDR1 MDHEN, CDR2 SYDVKM. V lost 2 bases to trimming and J lost 5 bases, with 6 bases between them. The CDR3 sequence is CASSLTATEAFF. The DNA of the CDR3 is TGTGCCAGCAGTTTAACAGCTACTGAAGCTTTCTTT.

The J gene is TRBJ1-1, the V gene TRBV25-1, with 7 bases fitting TRBD1. V lost 4 bases and J lost 4; bases outside the gene matches: 9. Germline loops: CDR1 MGHDK, CDR2 SYGVNS. CDR3 length equals 15 residues. DNA of the CDR3: TGTGCCAGCAGTGCCCGACAGGGTAGCGCCACTGAAGCTTTCTTT. Its protein product is CASSARQGSATEAFF.

In its sample, this clone was seen once. The CDR3 protein is CASRRWGPGQGNNLNTEAFF. The CDR3 region has the DNA TGTGCCAGCCGACGGTGGGGACCGGGACAGGGGAATAATTTGAACACTGAAGCTTTCTTT. V usage is TRBV28 and J usage is TRBJ1-1, with 10 bases aligning to TRBD1. CDR1 is MDHEN, CDR2 SYDVKM, per germline. This CDR3 is built from 20 residues. Trimming cost V 8 bases and J 0 bases; bases outside gene matches: 21.

This sequence joins TRBV7-6 and TRBJ1-1, with D tentatively TRBD1 (6 bases). This CDR3 region has 12 residues. Germline lookup yields CDR1 SGHVS and CDR2 FNYEAQ. V was cut by 1 base and J by 11 bases, with 11 bases left in between. CDR3 bases: TGTGCCAGCAGCTTAGGAGGGGGTAGGGCTTTCTTT. Amino acids: CASSLGGGRAFF.

CDR3: CASSLRGLHSNQPQHF. The CDR3, as DNA: TGTGCCAGCAGCTTGAGGGGACTACATAGCAATCAGCCCCAGCATTTT. This chain uses TRBV5-6 with TRBJ1-5, with D perhaps TRBD1 (5 bases). The CDR3 contains 16 residues. CDR1 is SGHDT, CDR2 YYEEEE, per germline. Deletions cut 1 base from V and 0 bases from J, with 11 bases between.

The rearrangement links TRBV7-2 to TRBJ2-3; 12 bases align to TRBD2. V shed 3 bases and J 3 bases; nucleotides not matched to a gene: 1. CDR3 length equals 15 residues. Per germline, CDR1 SGHTA and CDR2 FQGNSA. The CDR3 DNA is TGTGCCAGCAGCTTGACTAGCGGGAGAACAGATACGCAGTATTTT. It translates to CASSLTSGRTDTQYF.

The chain uses TRBV5-1 and TRBJ1-1; D is unresolved. The germline V and J ends were trimmed by 1 base and 5 bases, with 9 bases remaining between them. In germline, CDR1 is SGHRS, CDR2 YFSETQ. The CDR3 is 13 amino acids. CDR3 amino acids: CASSLTGKTEAFF. CDR3 sequence (DNA): TGCGCCAGCAGCTTGACGGGGAAAACTGAAGCTTTCTTT.

This sequence joins TRBV10-3 and TRBJ2-1; possibly TRBD1 for D (7 bases). With 1 base removed from V and 6 bases from J, the gap between germline ends came to 16 bases. The CDR3 consists of 16 residues. Germline CDR1 and CDR2: ENHRY and SYGVKD. CDR3 sequence reads: CAISEFGRGEGNEQFF. CDR3 nucleotide sequence: TGTGCCATCAGTGAGTTTGGCAGGGGGGAAGGCAATGAGCAGTTCTTC.

The chain uses TRBV15 and TRBJ2-1; 8 bases fit TRBD1. Germline loops: CDR1 LNHNV, CDR2 YYDKDF (reference sequence). The CDR3 consists of 17 residues. J gave up 3 bases and V 1 base, and 8 bases lay outside the gene matches. CDR3 amino acids: CATSRGGRGLIYNEQFF. In DNA, the CDR3 is TGTGCCACCAGCAGAGGTGGCAGGGGGCTTATCTACAATGAGCAGTTCTTC.

The chain combines TRBV6-5 with TRBJ1-1, with D possibly being TRBD1 (5 bases). Trimming cost V 1 base and J 4 bases, with 10 bases left between them. CDR1 is MNHEY and CDR2 is SVGAGI in the germline V gene. CDR3 size: 14 residues. CDR3 protein: CASSYFRQGTEAFF. CDR3 coding DNA: TGTGCCAGCAGTTACTTCCGTCAGGGCACTGAAGCTTTCTTT.

This clone was observed a single time. The chain couples TRBV27 to TRBJ1-5; 8 bases are shared with TRBD1. Per the germline V gene, CDR1 is MNHEY and CDR2 is SMNVEV (reference sequence). This CDR3 contains 14 residues. The ends lost 4 bases at V and 5 bases at J; junction bases unmatched: 4. The CDR3 DNA reads as TGTGCCAGCAGTTGGACAGGGTCGGATCAGCCCCAGCATTTT. This sequence encodes CASSWTGSDQPQHF.

The J gene is TRBJ2-2, the V gene TRBV15, with TRBD2 as a possible D gene (5 bases). Trimming shortened V by 4 bases and J by 6 bases, and 12 bases separated the two germline ends. The CDR3 has 14 amino acids. Germline CDR1 reads LNHNV; CDR2 reads YYDKDF (reference sequence). CDR3: CATSTRDKSGELFF. Here the CDR3 DNA reads TGTGCCACCAGCACCCGGGATAAGTCCGGGGAGCTGTTTTTT.

V gene TRBV6-4 combines with J gene TRBJ1-1; D is unresolved. Deletions cut 9 bases from V and 3 bases from J, with 14 bases between. There are 13 residues in the CDR3. Germline V lookup: CDR1 MRHNA, CDR2 SNTAGT. CDR3 nucleotide sequence: TGTGCCAGACAACAGCGGGTGGACACTGAAGCTTTCTTT. It translates to CARQQRVDTEAFF.

This chain joins TRBV5-6 and TRBJ2-7; 11 bases map to TRBD2. CDR1 is SGHDT and CDR2 is YYEEEE in the germline V gene. The CDR3 length is 18 residues. The junction had 13 bases not matched to a gene; V was cut back by 1 base and J by 4 bases. DNA for the CDR3: TGTGCCAGCAGCTTGTTTCGTCTAGCGGGAGGAAACCTGTACGAGCAGTACTTC. This translates into CASSLFRLAGGNLYEQYF.

The genes are TRBV5-4 and TRBJ2-3; no clear D. From germline, CDR1 is SGHNT and CDR2 YYREEE (reference sequence). This CDR3 comprises 17 residues. Trimming took off 4 bases at V and 3 bases at J, with 21 bases between the two ends. The CDR3 spells CASSLAPRSFSTDTQYF. CDR3 DNA sequence: TGTGCCAGCAGCCTGGCCCCGAGGAGTTTTTCGACAGATACGCAGTATTTT.

This chain uses TRBV19 with TRBJ1-2, with D unresolved. CDR1 and CDR2 (germline): LNHDA, SQIVND (reference sequence). V gave up 1 base and J gave up 2 bases, with 5 bases separating them. The CDR3 extends over 13 amino acids. The CDR3 protein is CASSIAENYGYTF. CDR3 nucleotides: TGTGCCAGTAGTATAGCAGAAAACTATGGCTACACCTTC. The full variable domain, completed using reference TRBV19 and TRBJ1-2, is DGGITQSPKYLFRKEGQNVTLSCEQNLNHDAMYWYRQDPGQGLRLIYYSQIVNDFQKGDIAEGYSVSREKKESFPLTVTSAQKNPTAFYLCASSIAENYGYTFGSGTRLTVV.

This chain joins TRBV5-1 and TRBJ2-1; D is uncertain. The CDR3 spans 18 residues. V lost 0 bases and J lost 6, with 22 bases in between. CDR1 and CDR2 from the germline V gene are SGHRS and YFSETQ. In DNA form, the CDR3 reads TGCGCCAGCAGCTTGGTGGCCGGAGCGAGACCATTCGTCAATGAGCAGTTCTTC. Encoded protein: CASSLVAGARPFVNEQFF. Filled out from reference TRBV5-1 and TRBJ2-1, the complete variable domain reads KAGVTQTPRYLIKTRGQQVTLSCSPISGHRSVSWYQQTPGQGLQFLFEYFSETQRNKGNFPGRFSGRQFSNSRSEMNVSTLELGDSALYLCASSLVAGARPFVNEQFFGPGTRLTVL.

The chain employs TRBV11-2 and TRBJ2-1, with TRBD2 matching 10 bases. After removal of 4 bases from V and 9 bases from J, the junction contained 9 bases not matched to a gene. Germline CDR1 and CDR2: SGHAT and FQNNGV. The CDR3 is 15 residues long. CDR3 coding DNA: TGTGCCAGCAGCTATGCCGGGACTAGCGTGATTGAGCAGTTCTTC. It is translated as CASSYAGTSVIEQFF.